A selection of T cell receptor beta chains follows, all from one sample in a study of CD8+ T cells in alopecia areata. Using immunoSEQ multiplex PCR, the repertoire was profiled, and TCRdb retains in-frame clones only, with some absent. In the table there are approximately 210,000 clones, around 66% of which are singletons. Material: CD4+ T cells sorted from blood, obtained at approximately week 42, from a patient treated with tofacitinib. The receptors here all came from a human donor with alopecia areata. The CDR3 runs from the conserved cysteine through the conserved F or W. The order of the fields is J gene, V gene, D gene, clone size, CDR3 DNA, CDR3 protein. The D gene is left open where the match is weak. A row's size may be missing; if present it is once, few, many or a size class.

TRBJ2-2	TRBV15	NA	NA	TGTGCCACCAGCGCGGGACAGACGAACACCGGGGAGCTGTTTTTT	CATSAGQTNTGELFF
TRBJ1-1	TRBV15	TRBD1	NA	TGTGCCACCAGGGACAGGTTGGACACTGAAGCTTTCTTT	CATRDRLDTEAFF
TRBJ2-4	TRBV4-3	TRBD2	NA	TGCGCCAGCAGCGAAGGCGGGGGACGGGGGTATGGGGACATTCAGTACTTC	CASSEGGGRGYGDIQYF
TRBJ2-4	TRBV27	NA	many	TGTGCCAGCAGCCCCTTAGTTGTAGGCCAGAAAAACATTCAGTACTTC	CASSPLVVGQKNIQYF
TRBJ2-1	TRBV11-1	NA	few	TGTGCCAGCAGCTTACCCAAGTACAATGAGCAGTTCTTC	CASSLPKYNEQFF
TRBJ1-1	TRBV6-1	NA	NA	TGTGCCAGCAGTGAAAGGAGCTTCGAGGCTTCCACTGAAGCTTTCTTT	CASSERSFEASTEAFF
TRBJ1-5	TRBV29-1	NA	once	TGCAGCGTCTCAACTGGGGGCGGCAATCAGCCCCAGCATTTT	CSVSTGGGNQPQHF
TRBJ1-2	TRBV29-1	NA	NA	TGCAGCGTTGACAGAGGGCCAGCTGAGACCTTC	CSVDRGPAETF
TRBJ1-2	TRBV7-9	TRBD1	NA	TGTGCCAGCAGCTTTACCGGGACAGGGGGCTATGGCTACACCTTC	CASSFTGTGGYGYTF
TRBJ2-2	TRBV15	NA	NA	TGTGCCACCAGCAGAGAGGCAGGGCGCACCGGGGAGCTGTTTTTT	CATSREAGRTGELFF
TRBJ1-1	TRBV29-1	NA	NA	TGCAGCGTTGCCGGGCCCAAAAGCACTGAAGCTTTCTTT	CSVAGPKSTEAFF
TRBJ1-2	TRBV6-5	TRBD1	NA	TGTGCCAGCAGGCGAGGGACAGGGGTCGCTGGCTACACCTTC	CASRRGTGVAGYTF
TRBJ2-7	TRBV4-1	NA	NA	TGCGCCAGCAGCCAAGTTTTGGACCCCCGGCAGTCGCAGTACTTC	CASSQVLDPRQSQYF
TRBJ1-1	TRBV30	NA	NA	TGTGCCTGGAGATTCACTAGCACTGAAGCTTTCTTT	CAWRFTSTEAFF
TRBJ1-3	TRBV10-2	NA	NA	TGCGCCAGCAGTGCCGGAGGTACTGGAAACACCATATATTTT	CASSAGGTGNTIYF
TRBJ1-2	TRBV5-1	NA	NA	TGCGCCAGCAGCAGGGACACCGCTAACTATGGCTACACCTTC	CASSRDTANYGYTF
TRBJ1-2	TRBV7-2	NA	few	TGTGCCAGCAGCTTAGACAAAAGTGGCTACACCTTC	CASSLDKSGYTF
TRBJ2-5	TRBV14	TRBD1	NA	TGTGCCAGCAGCCAATACCAGGGGGCGAGGCAAGAGACCCAGTACTTC	CASSQYQGARQETQYF
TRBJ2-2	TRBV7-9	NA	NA	TGTGCCAGCGGTAAGACGGTTGCCGGGGAGCTGTTTTTT	CASGKTVAGELFF
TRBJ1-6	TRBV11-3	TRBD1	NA	TGTGCCAGCAGCCTGCGGGGGACAGGGATCGGCCTGTCACCCCTCCACTTT	CASSLRGTGIGLSPLHF
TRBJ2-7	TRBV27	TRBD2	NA	TGTGCCAGCAGTTTCGGGGGGACCGAGCAGTACTTC	CASSFGGTEQYF
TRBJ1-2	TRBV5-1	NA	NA	TGCGCCAGCAGCTTGGTGGGACAACAAACTAACTATGGCTACACCTTC	CASSLVGQQTNYGYTF
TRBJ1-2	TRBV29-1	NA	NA	TGCAGCGTTGACTCCCAGATAGTTGTAGCAAACTATGGCTACACCTTC	CSVDSQIVVANYGYTF
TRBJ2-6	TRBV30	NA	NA	TGTGCCTGGAGGCTGGGGGGGCAAGGGGCCAACGTCCTGACTTTC	CAWRLGGQGANVLTF
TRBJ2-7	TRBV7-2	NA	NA	TGTGCCAGCAGCTTAGGGTCCCAGTCCTACGAGCAGTACTTC	CASSLGSQSYEQYF
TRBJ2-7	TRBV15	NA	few	TGTGCCACCAGCAGAGAGGCAGTGGGCTACGAGCAGTACTTC	CATSREAVGYEQYF
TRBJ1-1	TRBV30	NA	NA	TGTGCCTGGAGATTTGGGATTGAAGCTTTCTTT	CAWRFGIEAFF
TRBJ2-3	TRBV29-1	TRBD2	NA	TGCAGCGTTGAATCCCCCGAAGGGCGAGGACTAGCGGGTTTCACAGATACGCAGTATTTT	CSVESPEGRGLAGFTDTQYF
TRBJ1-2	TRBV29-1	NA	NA	TGCAGCGTACAGAGGGGGAACGACTATGGCTACACCTTC	CSVQRGNDYGYTF
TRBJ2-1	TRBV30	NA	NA	TGTGCCTGGTCCGGAGATGACAATGAGCAGTTCTTC	CAWSGDDNEQFF
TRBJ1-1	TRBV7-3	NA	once	TGTGCCAGCAGCCTGACCTCAAACGATGTGGAGGCTTTCTTT	CASSLTSNDVEAFF
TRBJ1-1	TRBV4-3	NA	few	TGCGCCAGCAGCCAAGAGCCAGGCGGGAGCACTGAAGCTTTCTTT	CASSQEPGGSTEAFF
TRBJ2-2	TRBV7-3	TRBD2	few	TGTGCCAGCAGCTGGAGCGGGGGCAACACCGGGGAGCTGTTTTTT	CASSWSGGNTGELFF
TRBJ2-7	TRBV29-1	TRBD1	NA	TGCAGCGCCGCTACAGGGGTCGACTACGAGCAGTACTTC	CSAATGVDYEQYF
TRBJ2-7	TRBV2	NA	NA	TGTGCCAGCACCCCGGGACAAACAACCTACGAGCAGTACTTC	CASTPGQTTYEQYF
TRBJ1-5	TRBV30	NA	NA	TGTGCCTGGAGTGTCGGGTCTCCAGGGGATCAGCCCCAGCATTTT	CAWSVGSPGDQPQHF
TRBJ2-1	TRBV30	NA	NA	TGTGCCTGGAGTGTTCCCGGGACCGCCCGGTTCTTC	CAWSVPGTARFF
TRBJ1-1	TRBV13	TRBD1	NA	TGTGCCAGCAGCCCTAGTCTGGACAGGACCCCTGAAGCTTTCTTT	CASSPSLDRTPEAFF
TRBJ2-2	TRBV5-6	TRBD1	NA	TGTGCCAGCAGCCGAGGGACAGATTACACCGGGGAGCTGTTTTTT	CASSRGTDYTGELFF
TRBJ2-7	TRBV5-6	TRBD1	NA	TGTGCCAGCAGCGGAGGACAGGGGATGACCTACGAGCAGTACTTC	CASSGGQGMTYEQYF
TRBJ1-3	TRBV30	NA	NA	TGTGCCTGGACCCCCCTTGGAACTGGAAACACCATATATTTT	CAWTPLGTGNTIYF
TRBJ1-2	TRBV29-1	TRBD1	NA	TGCAGCGTCGGACAGGGGGTTAACTATGGCTACACCTTC	CSVGQGVNYGYTF
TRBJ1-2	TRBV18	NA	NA	TGTGCCAGCTCACCTCAGACAGGCCTTTCCTATGGCTACACCTTC	CASSPQTGLSYGYTF
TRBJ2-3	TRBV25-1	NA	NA	TGTGCCAGCAGTGGTCATAGCCTCCGCACAGATACGCAGTATTTT	CASSGHSLRTDTQYF
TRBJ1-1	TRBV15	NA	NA	TGTGCCACCAGCTTAACACAGGTTGGCACTGAAGCTTTCTTT	CATSLTQVGTEAFF
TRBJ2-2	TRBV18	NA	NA	TGTGCCAGCTCACCGTCAGGACACCCGAACACCGGGGAGCTGTTTTTT	CASSPSGHPNTGELFF
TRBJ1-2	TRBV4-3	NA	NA	TGCGCCAGCAGCCAAGATCGGTCCCCGGGTGAGGGCTACACCTTC	CASSQDRSPGEGYTF
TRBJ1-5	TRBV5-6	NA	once	TGTGCCAGCAGCTTGGTAGGTGCCCCTGATCCCCAGCATTTT	CASSLVGAPDPQHF
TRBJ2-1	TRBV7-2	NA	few	TGTGCCAGCAGCTTAGATCGGGGGTCCTACAATGAGCAGTTCTTC	CASSLDRGSYNEQFF
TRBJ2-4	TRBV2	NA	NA	TGTGCCAGCAGCCTTGACAAAAACATTCAGTACTTC	CASSLDKNIQYF
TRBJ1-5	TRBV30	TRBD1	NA	TGTGCCTGCTCGGGACAGGTCAATCAGCCCCAGCATTTT	CACSGQVNQPQHF
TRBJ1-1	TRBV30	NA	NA	TGTGCCTGGAGTGGCCAGAACACTGAAGCTTTCTTT	CAWSGQNTEAFF
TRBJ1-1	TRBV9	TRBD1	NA	TGTGCCAGCAGCGAGGGACAGGGGGGAGCGAACACTGAAGCTTTCTTT	CASSEGQGGANTEAFF
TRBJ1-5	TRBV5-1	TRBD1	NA	TGCGCCAGCAGCTGGACAGGGGAGAGCAATCAGCCCCAGCATTTT	CASSWTGESNQPQHF
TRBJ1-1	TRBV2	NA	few	TGTGCCAGCAGGGGGTCGCTGGCAGATGAAGCTTTCTTT	CASRGSLADEAFF
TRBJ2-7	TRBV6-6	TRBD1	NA	TGTGCCAGCCGGGACAGAACCTACGAGCAGTACTTC	CASRDRTYEQYF
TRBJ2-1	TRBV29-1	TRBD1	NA	TGCAGCGTTCGCCGACAGGGCAATGAGCAGTTCTTC	CSVRRQGNEQFF
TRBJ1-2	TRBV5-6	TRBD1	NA	TGTGCCAGCAGCTTAAGGGGGCTGTTCTATGGCTACACCTTC	CASSLRGLFYGYTF
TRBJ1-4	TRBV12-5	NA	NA	TGTGCTAGCTCCGGGCCGGCTGAAAAACTGTTTTTT	CASSGPAEKLFF